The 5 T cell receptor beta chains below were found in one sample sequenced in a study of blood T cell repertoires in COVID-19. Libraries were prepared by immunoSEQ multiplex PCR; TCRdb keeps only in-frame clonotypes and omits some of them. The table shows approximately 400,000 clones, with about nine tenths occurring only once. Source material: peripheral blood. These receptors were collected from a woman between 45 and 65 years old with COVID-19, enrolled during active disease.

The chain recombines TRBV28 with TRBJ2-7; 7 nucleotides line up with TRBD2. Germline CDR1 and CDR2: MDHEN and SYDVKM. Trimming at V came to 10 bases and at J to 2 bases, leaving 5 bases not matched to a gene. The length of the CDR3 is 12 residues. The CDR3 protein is CATQTSPYEQYF. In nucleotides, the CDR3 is TGTGCCACCCAGACTAGCCCCTACGAGCAGTACTTC.

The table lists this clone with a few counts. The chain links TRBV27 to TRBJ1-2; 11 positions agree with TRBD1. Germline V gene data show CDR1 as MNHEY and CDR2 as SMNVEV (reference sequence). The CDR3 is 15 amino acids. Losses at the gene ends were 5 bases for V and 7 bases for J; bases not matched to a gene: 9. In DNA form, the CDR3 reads TGTGCCAGCAGTCCTGGACAGGGGGCTCTTCCTGGCTACACCTTC. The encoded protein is CASSPGQGALPGYTF.

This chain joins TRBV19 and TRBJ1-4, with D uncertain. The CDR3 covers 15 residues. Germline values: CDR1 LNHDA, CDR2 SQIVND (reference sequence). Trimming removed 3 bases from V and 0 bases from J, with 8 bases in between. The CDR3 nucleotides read TGTGCCAGTAGTATGGCTGACTCAACTAATGAAAAACTGTTTTTT. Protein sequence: CASSMADSTNEKLFF.

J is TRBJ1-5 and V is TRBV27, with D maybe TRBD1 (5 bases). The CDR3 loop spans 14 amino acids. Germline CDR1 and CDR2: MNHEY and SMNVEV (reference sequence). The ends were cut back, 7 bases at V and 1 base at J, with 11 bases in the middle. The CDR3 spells CASNLRGSNQPQHF. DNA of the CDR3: TGTGCCAGCAATCTCCGGGGGAGCAATCAGCCCCAGCATTTT.

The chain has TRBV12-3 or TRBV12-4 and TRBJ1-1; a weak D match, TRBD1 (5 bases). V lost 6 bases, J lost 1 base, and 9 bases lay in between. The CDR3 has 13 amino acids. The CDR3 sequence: CASSTGQNTEAFF. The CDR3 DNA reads TGTGCCAGCAGCACTGGACAGAACACTGAAGCTTTCTTT.